Below, 14 T cell receptor beta chains from the same sample are listed, as sequenced in a study of T cell changes during pregnancy in multiple sclerosis. Sequencing was performed with immunoSEQ multiplex PCR; in TCRdb, only in-frame clones are kept and a portion is missing. This table holds about 80,000 clones, approximately 90% found once. Sequencing was performed on peripheral blood, taken before pregnancy. Receptors were obtained from a female donor with multiple sclerosis, enrolled in a pregnancy study.

CDR3 DNA: TGTGCCAGTCTCGTACGGGTCACCGCGAACTATGGCTACACCTTC. This gives the protein CASLVRVTANYGYTF. This chain connects TRBV19 to TRBJ1-2; D is uncertain. Trimming took off 8 bases at V and 2 bases at J, with 18 bases between the two ends. The CDR3 consists of 15 residues. CDR1 and CDR2 (germline): LNHDA, SQIVND (reference sequence).

This rearrangement joins TRBV6-4 to TRBJ2-1; 10 bases align to TRBD2. CDR3 size: 16 residues. Per germline, CDR1 MRHNA and CDR2 SNTAGT. The J segment lost 2 bases and the V segment lost 0 bases, leaving 1 base of the junction unmatched. The DNA for the CDR3 is TGTGCCAGCAGTGACTCGACTAGCGGGCCCTACAATGAGCAGTTCTTC. Translating it yields CASSDSTSGPYNEQFF.

This clone was seen only once. The J gene is TRBJ2-7, the V gene TRBV7-9, with D maybe TRBD2 (7 bases). The V and J ends lost 1 base and 0 bases respectively, with 10 bases between them. CDR1 and CDR2 (germline): SEHNR, FQNEAQ (reference sequence). The CDR3 length is 15 residues. CDR3 protein: CASSLGGGFSYEQYF. The CDR3 DNA reads TGTGCCAGCAGCTTAGGGGGGGGCTTCTCCTACGAGCAGTACTTC.

The chain is built from TRBV25-1 and TRBJ2-3; 11 bases map to TRBD1. CDR1 and CDR2 from the germline V gene are MGHDK and SYGVNS. This CDR3 is built from 15 residues. The V and J ends lost 3 bases and 2 bases, in that order; junction bases with no gene match: 1. CDR3 bases: TGTGCCAGCAGTGAGGACAGGGGGCTCACAGATACGCAGTATTTT. Translation gives CASSEDRGLTDTQYF.

This chain connects TRBV5-1 to TRBJ2-3; 7 bases line up with TRBD2. This CDR3 is 14 amino acids long. CDR1 and CDR2 from the germline V gene are SGHRS and YFSETQ. Losses at the gene ends were 5 bases for V and 0 bases for J; bases not matched to a gene: 3. The CDR3 DNA reads TGCGCCAGCAGGAGGGGACTAAGCACAGATACGCAGTATTTT. Amino acids: CASRRGLSTDTQYF.

A single count supports this clone. The gene calls are TRBV29-1 and TRBJ1-2; TRBD1 might be the D (6 bases). CDR1 is SQVTM and CDR2 is ANQGSEA in the germline V gene. This CDR3 region has 13 residues. Trimming removed 8 bases from V and 5 bases from J, with 18 bases in between. The CDR3, as DNA: TGCAGCCTCGAGGGGGTGGGGGAGTATGGCTACACCTTC. It encodes CSLEGVGEYGYTF. Full variable domain (remainder filled in from reference TRBV29-1 and TRBJ1-2): SAVISQKPSRDICQRGTSLTIQCQVDSQVTMMFWYRQQPGQSLTLIATANQGSEATYESGFVIDKFPISRPNLTFSTLTVSNMSPEDSSIYLCSLEGVGEYGYTFGSGTRLTVV.

The rearrangement joins TRBV6-6 to TRBJ2-1; TRBD1 agrees at 9 bases. The CDR3 consists of 15 residues. Germline-derived CDR1 and CDR2 are MNHNY and SVGAGI (reference sequence). After removal of 4 bases from V and 7 bases from J, the junction contained 8 bases not matched to a gene. In DNA, the CDR3 is TGTGCCAGCAGTTCCAGGGACAGGGTCGGGAATGAGCAGTTCTTC. Amino acids: CASSSRDRVGNEQFF.

DNA for the CDR3: TGTGCCAGCAGTCCAGACAGGGGGCTGAGTGAAGCTTTCTTT. It is translated as CASSPDRGLSEAFF. V usage is TRBV6-6 and J usage is TRBJ1-1; the match to TRBD1 covers 10 bases. The CDR3 extends over 14 amino acids. Germline V gives CDR1 MNHNY, CDR2 SVGAGI (reference sequence). Germline trimming cut 5 bases from V and 7 bases from J; bases unmatched to any gene: 7.

The chain is built from TRBV28 and TRBJ1-2; 7 nucleotides line up with TRBD1. The CDR3 is made up of 15 amino acids. V lost 6 bases, J lost 5 bases, and 12 bases stayed unmatched. Germline assignment: CDR1 MDHEN and CDR2 SYDVKM. The CDR3 here is CASRPRQGGGYGYTF. In DNA, the CDR3 is TGTGCCAGCAGGCCAAGACAGGGTGGGGGTTATGGCTACACCTTC.

This clone was seen a handful of times. Other DNA sequences in the sample encode the same CDR3. This chain uses TRBV7-9 with TRBJ1-1, with 8 bases that match TRBD1. The J segment lost 3 bases and the V segment lost 2 bases, leaving 8 bases of the junction unmatched. The length of the CDR3 is 16 residues. Germline V lookup: CDR1 SEHNR, CDR2 FQNEAQ (reference sequence). The CDR3 loop reads CASSLLTGGVDTEAFF. CDR3 DNA sequence: TGTGCCAGCAGCTTATTAACAGGGGGTGTGGACACTGAAGCTTTCTTT.

Ten or more counts support this clone. This sequence joins TRBV15 and TRBJ2-6; D is perhaps TRBD1 (5 bases). V lost 4 bases and J lost 0, with 7 bases in between. The CDR3 length is 15 residues. From germline, CDR1 is LNHNV and CDR2 YYDKDF (reference sequence). CDR3 sequence: CATSTDSSGANVLTF. CDR3 in DNA: TGTGCCACCAGCACCGACAGCTCTGGGGCCAACGTCCTGACTTTC.

The sample holds a few counts of this clone. This sequence joins TRBV5-1 and TRBJ2-7, with a possible D match to TRBD1 (6 bases). CDR1 SGHRS and CDR2 YFSETQ come from the germline V gene. The CDR3 runs 15 residues. V was clipped by 4 bases and J by 3 bases, with 17 bases between them. The CDR3 bases are TGCGCCAGCAGCCCTGATCCCGGGACACTCTACGAGCAGTACTTC. As protein: CASSPDPGTLYEQYF.

This clone was found once. The chain carries TRBV5-1 and TRBJ1-5; D unresolved. Germline V gene data show CDR1 as SGHRS and CDR2 as YFSETQ. The CDR3 sequence is 15 residues long. V shed 0 bases and J shed 1 base, with 8 bases lying between them. The CDR3 region has the DNA TGCGCCAGCAGCTTGGACATCAGAAGCAATCAGCCCCAGCATTTT. It encodes CASSLDIRSNQPQHF.

The count of this clone is one. V usage is TRBV2 and J usage is TRBJ2-1; TRBD2 matches at 9 bases. Germline V lookup: CDR1 SNHLY, CDR2 FYNNEI. V lost 2 bases and J lost 3; bases outside the gene matches: 8. The CDR3 has 17 amino acids. The CDR3 protein is CASSELRTSVDYNEQFF. CDR3 DNA: TGTGCCAGCAGTGAACTTAGGACTAGCGTTGACTACAATGAGCAGTTCTTC.